This T cell receptor beta chain was profiled in a study of shared clonotypes between healthy human individuals. In the study overall: Each donor's CD4 naive and CD4 memory cells filled three plates apiece, CD8 naive two, and CD8 memory one.

Notes on the study in general: Despite large depth, rarefaction showed incomplete sorted-subset sequencing.

As regards this clone: The antigen is undetermined. Other DNA sequences in this sample translate to the same CDR3.

In germline, CDR1 is SGHAT, CDR2 FQNNGV. V shed 5 bases, J shed 7 bases, and the junction held 8 bases outside the gene matches. CDR3 length: 16 residues. Terminally differentiated effector memory CD45RA+ cells were excluded from the naive CD8 cells, which were CD45RO-negative and positively selected for CCR7. This table comes from immunoSEQ multiplex PCR, and its TCRdb copy is limited to in-frame clones, with some not included. The sample has over 2,000,000 clones, around 93% seen once. This receptor was taken from a man aged 18 to 29 in good health. Some clones in this sample may be carry-over from other donors' samples. V and J are TRBV11-2 and TRBJ2-1; 13 bases align to TRBD2. The sequencing sample was made of naive CD8+ T cells from PBMCs. The CDR3 is CASSLGLAGVSNEQFF. DNA for the CDR3: TGTGCCAGCAGCCTAGGACTAGCGGGAGTATCAAATGAGCAGTTCTTC.